This T cell receptor beta chain was identified in a study of T cell responses to AZD1222 COVID-19 vaccine. The assay was immunoSEQ multiplex PCR, and TCRdb's table has in-frame clones only and misses some. The table has approximately 150,000 clones, 90% to 95% seen once. In its sample, this clone was seen once. This CDR3 comprises 17 residues. V was clipped by 2 bases and J by 1 base, with 17 bases between them. The germline gives CDR1 LGHDT, CDR2 YNNKEL (reference sequence). The chain links TRBV3-1 (or the pseudogene TRBV3-2) to TRBJ2-5; D perhaps matches TRBD2 (5 bases). The sequence was obtained from an adult who received the AZD1222 COVID-19 vaccine. Source: peripheral blood, taken 28 days after the second AZD1222 dose. CDR3 sequence reads: CASSQWGKDWLQETQYF. CDR3 coding DNA: TGTGCCAGCAGCCAATGGGGAAAGGACTGGCTCCAAGAGACCCAGTACTTC.